This TCR beta chain was observed in a study of shared clonotypes between healthy human individuals (dated by TCRdb to the early 2020s). With regard to the full study: Three men and two women, aged 18 to 49 years, made up the cohort. Between about 0.85 and 9.5 billion PBMCs per donor were obtained by leukapheresis. Per donor, three plates each were used for CD4 naive and CD4 memory, two for CD8 naive, and one for CD8 memory. To estimate repertoire size and how much clonotypes are shared between individuals, the study performed deep sequencing of blood TCR repertoires from roughly five healthy adults. To increase sequencing depth and limit assay-specific biases, different laboratories used diverse techniques to prepare libraries and sequence TCR repertoires.

What the study reported, not specific to this receptor: Approximately 5% of naive CD4, around 3.5% of naive CD8, approximately 2.2% of memory CD4, and 0.4% of memory CD8 clonotypes were shared across a handful of donors. Incomplete sequencing was indicated by rarefaction of sorted-subset datasets, despite the large sequencing depth. Based on pairwise subsampling, the degree of clonotype sharing among donors was expected to be affected by sequencing depth. Sampling was restricted to blood, and TCR repertoires in tissue are likely to differ from TCR repertoires in blood. Compared with non-shared clonotypes, clonotypes shared by all four sorted-subset donors had higher generation probabilities. The genetic and exposure-history diversity represented was limited by the small number of donors. Naive subsets generally had larger estimated clonotype richness than memory subsets did.

The donors were healthy, HIV-negative adults who had no recently reported acute infections or vaccinations. Only Caucasian adults living in Nashville, Tennessee, USA were represented among the donors. CD4+ T cells were enriched by magnetic negative selection, after which naive cells were positively selected on CD45RA and the negative fraction was taken as the memory subset. Blood was obtained by leukapheresis, after which PBMCs were separated by Ficoll-Histopaque density gradient centrifugation and cryopreserved in liquid nitrogen vapor phase. Purity and quantity of every magnetically sorted T cell population were checked by analytical flow cytometry. Each sorted fraction had its genomic DNA isolated and then quantified by UV absorbance on a Nanodrop 2000c. Using the deep immunoSEQ assay, TCR CDR3 regions were amplified from genomic DNA by multiplex PCR. Extracted genomic DNA from each cell subset was distributed evenly across all wells of several immunoSEQ 96-well plates, and each plate was treated as a replicate. Each replicate PCR for sorted subsets received about 200 ng genomic DNA, equal to about 30,000 T cell genomes. Purified libraries were measured with a Qubit 3.0 fluorometer, size-checked on a Bioanalyzer 2100, and measured again with the KAPA Library Quantification kit. Every immunoSEQ 96-well plate was sequenced on a dedicated single-read 150-cycle Illumina NextSeq 550 flow cell. On the study's bioinformatics: The immunoSEQ output contained only junctional sequences without quality scores, so filtering could not match that applied to full-length reads. To assign V/J genes and CDR3, sequences were annotated using PyIR, a Python wrapper for IgBLAST v1.9, with IMGT germline references. Any read was removed if the V/J assignment was weak (E-value above 1e-6), the CDR3 was missing, or the read contained stop codons, out-of-frame junctions, or ambiguous translated residues. A V3J clonotype was defined by an identical inferred V gene, J gene, and CDR3 amino acid sequence. Percentage overlap between repertoires was calculated by dividing the number of shared unique clonotypes by the size of the smaller repertoire. Richness of each repertoire was evaluated using RTK rarefaction, the Chao1 estimator, and Recon v2.1 estimates of unobserved clonotypes. Generation probabilities for all TCRbeta clonotypes obtained by the gDNA method from several donors were computed using OLGA. In its TCRdb copy, this immuneACCESS table keeps in-frame sequences only and misses some clones. Where compared with another copy, unresolved V genes explain less than half of these, and the others have no known cause. The V and J calls and clone size are taken from that table; D and trimming were inferred from the DNA. The sample table shows over 950,000 clones, and 60% to 80% are seen once. The ten most abundant clones make up approximately 0.95% of the sample.

CDR1 and CDR2, per the germline V gene (reference sequence), are DFQATT and SNEGSKA. The CDR3, from cysteine to phenylalanine, totals 11 residues. Just the 33-base CDR3 DNA is kept, in frame starting at base 1. Deletion took 5 bases off V and 8 bases off J, with a span of 12 bases between the germline ends. Comments on this clone: The clone's antigen remains unknown. Base qualities are missing; no much larger clone stands one base away.

This receptor was taken from a man in his late teens or twenties in good health. Some clones in this sample may be carry-over from other donors' samples. Recombination linked TRBV20-1 to TRBJ1-2; the D gene identity is not certain. Sequences were obtained from memory CD4+ T cells from PBMCs. What the cell subset or site label conveys for this sample: CD45RA-negative fraction. The DNA sequence reads TGCAGTGCTCCGACCGGGTACGGCTACACCTTC. It encodes CSAPTGYGYTF.